The 18 T cell receptor beta chains below come from one sample, sequenced in a study of CD8+CD57+ T cells in acquired aplastic anemia. The study profiled TCR beta VDJ and CDR3 using genomic DNA as template. One entry per CDR3 protein results from TCRdb running MiXCR on the reads. The profile shows about 250,000 distinct CDR3 sequences, around 43% of them singletons. By flow cytometry, patients selected for sequencing had shown an expansion of CD8+CD57+ cells. Sequencing input: sorted CD4+, CD8+, or CD8+CD57+ T cells (not recorded which) from PBMCs. The receptor source for this set is a human donor with aplastic anemia.

This clonotype was detected only a few times. The chain links TRBV9 to TRBJ2-2; D is unresolved. Trimming removed 7 bases from V and 2 bases from J, with 21 bases in between. Germline V gene data show CDR1 as SGDLS and CDR2 as YYNGEE. The CDR3 is 17 residues long. This CDR3 is CASGPRGGQINTGELFF. The DNA of the CDR3 is TGTGCCAGCGGCCCTAGAGGTGGGCAGATCAACACCGGGGAGCTGTTTTTT.

This rearrangement joins TRBV12-3 or TRBV12-4 to TRBJ2-3; no clear D gene. The V and J ends lost 1 base and 1 base respectively, with 9 bases between them. This CDR3 spans 15 amino acids. CDR3 protein: CASSLVGIRTDTQYF. CDR3 nucleotide sequence: TGTGCCAGCAGTTTAGTGGGGATCCGCACAGATACGCAGTATTTT.

About this clonotype itself: A single base separates this from a much larger clone, so it may be a read error. The rearrangement links TRBV12-3 or TRBV12-4 to TRBJ2-5; a possible D gene is TRBD2 (6 bases). This CDR3 is 15 amino acids long. CDR3 protein: CTSSFQGGVQETQYF. As DNA, the CDR3 is TGTACCAGCAGTTTCCAGGGCGGGGTCCAAGAGACCCAGTACTTC.

At least ten counts were recorded for this clonotype. This rearrangement joins TRBV5-1 to TRBJ1-4; weak D call: TRBD1 (5 bases). This CDR3 is 17 amino acids long. Trimming took off 5 bases at V and 6 bases at J, with 23 bases between the two ends. The germline V gene encodes CDR1 SGHRS and CDR2 YFSETQ. Written as DNA, the CDR3 is TGCGCCAGCAGACCCGGGACCGTAGGAAGATATGATGAAAAACTGTTTTTT. Translation: CASRPGTVGRYDEKLFF.

In DNA form, the CDR3 reads TGTGCCAGCAGACCCCAATTCGGGGTTCCTGACTATGGCTACACCTTC. Translating gives CASRPQFGVPDYGYTF. V and J are TRBV28 and TRBJ1-2, with unresolved D. CDR3 length: 16 amino acids. CDR1 is MDHEN, CDR2 SYDVKM, per germline. V was shortened by 6 bases and J by 3 bases, with 20 bases between the two germline ends.

This rearrangement joins TRBV7-9 to TRBJ1-1; D is possibly TRBD1 (5 bases). Germline CDR1 SEHNR, CDR2 FQNEAQ (reference sequence). The CDR3 is 17 amino acids. Trimming stripped 2 bases from V and 1 base from J, with 17 bases between. CDR3 loop: CASSLPPGLAENTEAFF. DNA of the CDR3: TGTGCCAGCAGCTTACCCCCGGGACTAGCGGAGAACACTGAAGCTTTCTTT. The whole variable domain, filled in from reference TRBV7-9 and TRBJ1-1, reads DTGVSQNPRHKITKRGQNVTFRCDPISEHNRLYWYRQTLGQGPEFLTYFQNEAQLEKSRLLSDRFSAERPKGSFSTLEIQRTEQGDSAMYLCASSLPPGLAENTEAFFGQGTRLTVV.

This chain uses TRBV7-9 with TRBJ1-5; perhaps TRBD1 as D (6 bases). Deletions cut 4 bases from V and 0 bases from J, with 10 bases between. The CDR3 extends over 15 amino acids. Germline V gene sequence: CDR1 SEHNR, CDR2 FQNEAQ (reference sequence). CDR3 region: CASSSTGTSNQPQHF. Here the CDR3 DNA reads TGTGCCAGCAGCTCTACAGGGACTAGCAATCAGCCCCAGCATTTT. The whole variable domain, filled in from reference TRBV7-9 and TRBJ1-5, reads DTGVSQNPRHKITKRGQNVTFRCDPISEHNRLYWYRQTLGQGPEFLTYFQNEAQLEKSRLLSDRFSAERPKGSFSTLEIQRTEQGDSAMYLCASSSTGTSNQPQHFGDGTRLSIL.

The rearrangement uses TRBV19 and TRBJ2-7; 7 bases fit TRBD1. Germline CDR1 is LNHDA and CDR2 is SQIVND (reference sequence). There are 13 residues in the CDR3. The J segment lost 2 bases and the V segment lost 8 bases, leaving 6 bases of the junction unmatched. CDR3 DNA: TGTGCCAGTTCTTACAGGGGAGCCTACGAGCAGTACTTC. Translating gives CASSYRGAYEQYF.

The rearrangement uses TRBV7-9 and TRBJ2-7; 9 bases agree with TRBD1. V lost 3 bases to trimming and J lost 2 bases; unmatched junction nucleotides: 5. CDR1 and CDR2 (germline): SEHNR, FQNEAQ (reference sequence). CDR3 length: 15 amino acids. This chain's CDR3 is CASSLGGTGPYEQYF. CDR3 sequence (DNA): TGTGCCAGCAGCTTGGGAGGGACAGGGCCCTACGAGCAGTACTTC.

There are many counts of this clonotype. In DNA, the CDR3 is TGTGCCAGCAGCTTAGGTCAGAGCAATGAGCAGTTCTTC. It translates to CASSLGQSNEQFF. V usage is TRBV7-9 and J usage is TRBJ2-1, with unresolved D. The germline V gene has CDR1 SEHNR and CDR2 FQNEAQ (reference sequence). The CDR3 runs 13 residues. V lost 1 base and J lost 6, with 7 bases in between.

With regard to this clonotype: A much larger clone lies a single base off, so this may be a read error. The chain recombines TRBV7-9 with TRBJ1-3; D unclear. The CDR3 totals 13 residues. Per the germline V gene, CDR1 is SEHNR and CDR2 is FQNEAQ (reference sequence). V was cut by 5 bases and J by 4 bases, with 9 bases left in between. The CDR3 DNA is TGTGCCAGCAGCCCCGACCGGGGAAACACCATATATTTT. Amino acid sequence: CASSPDRGNTIYF.

Points on this clonotype: At one end the junction does not follow the germline gene, possibly because of a read error. The J gene is TRBJ2-1, the V gene TRBV5-1; D is possibly TRBD2 (6 bases). The CDR3 has 18 residues. The germline CDR1 and CDR2 sequences are SGHRS and YFSETQ. The CDR3 protein is CASSQERRDFLSYDEQFF. CDR3 bases: TGCGCCAGCAGCCAAGAACGGAGGGATTTTCTGTCCTACGATGAGCAGTTCTTC.

In its sample, this clonotype was seen many times. The gene calls are TRBV7-9 and TRBJ2-3; D is perhaps TRBD1 (6 bases). The V and J ends lost 1 base and 2 bases respectively, with 13 bases between them. This CDR3 comprises 16 residues. The germline CDR1 and CDR2 sequences are SEHNR and FQNEAQ (reference sequence). CDR3 in amino acids: CASSLEVRGSTDTQYF. The CDR3 nucleotides read TGTGCCAGCAGCTTAGAGGTCAGGGGTTCCACAGATACGCAGTATTTT.

The V call is TRBV25-1, the J call TRBJ2-3; TRBD2 might be the D (6 bases). Germline V lookup: CDR1 MGHDK, CDR2 SYGVNS. The CDR3 length is 17 residues. Trimming removed 2 bases at V and 2 bases at J, with 17 bases between. The CDR3 region is CASSEGVAGRLTDTQYF. As DNA, the CDR3 is TGTGCCAGCAGTGAAGGGGTGGCGGGGAGGCTCACAGATACGCAGTATTTT.

The rearrangement links TRBV19 to TRBJ1-4; tentatively, D is TRBD1 (5 bases). The V gene's germline CDR1 is LNHDA and CDR2 SQIVND (reference sequence). CDR3 length: 15 amino acids. The V end lost 5 bases, the J end lost 6 bases, and 16 bases lay between the germline ends. The CDR3 DNA is TGTGCCAGTAGTCCTAAAGGGGCGCCATATGAAAAACTGTTTTTT. Amino acids: CASSPKGAPYEKLFF.

The chain employs TRBV20-1 and TRBJ2-5, with 7 bases fitting TRBD2. The germline V gene has CDR1 DFQATT and CDR2 SNEGSKA (reference sequence). Trimming cost V 3 bases and J 2 bases; bases outside gene matches: 9. This CDR3 region has 15 residues. The CDR3 sequence: CSASQGLGGQETQYF. Written as DNA, the CDR3 is TGCAGTGCTAGTCAGGGCCTGGGGGGGCAAGAGACCCAGTACTTC.

Points on this clonotype: Lacking the conserved final phenylalanine or tryptophan, this CDR3 likely reflects a read error. The rearrangement joins TRBV7-8 to TRBJ1-1; D is uncertain. V lost 1 base, J lost 1 base, and 4 bases lay in between. The germline CDR1 and CDR2 sequences are SGHVS and FQNEAQ. The CDR3 totals 13 residues. The CDR3 coding sequence is TGTGCCAGCAGCTTAGTTCGGAACACTGAAGCTTTCCTT. Its protein product is CASSLVRNTEAFL.

This chain joins TRBV11-2 and TRBJ1-2; D is undetermined. The V and J ends lost 3 bases and 5 bases respectively, with 13 bases between them. This CDR3 is 14 amino acids long. Germline assignment: CDR1 SGHAT and CDR2 FQNNGV. The CDR3 DNA reads TGTGCCAGCAGCTTTGGAGCGGCGGATTATGGCTACACCTTC. Residues: CASSFGAADYGYTF.